Shown below are 27 T cell receptor beta chains from a single sample sequenced in a study of metastatic and nonmetastatic thyroid tumors. No patient had received any treatment before thyroid surgery. TCRdb ran MiXCR on the PCR reads. The sample has around 30,000 clones; 10% to 13% are singletons. Sequenced input: blood. The receptors stem from a female donor with papillary thyroid cancer or a benign thyroid nodule (not recorded which). Some clones in this sample may be carry-over from other donors' samples.

This clone has at least ten counts. The chain combines TRBV20-1 with TRBJ2-3; 7 bases are shared with TRBD2. CDR3 size: 15 residues. The V gene end was trimmed by 6 bases and the J gene end by 2 bases; junction bases not matched to a gene: 11. Germline CDR1 reads DFQATT; CDR2 reads SNEGSKA (reference sequence). The CDR3 DNA follows: TGCAGTGCCACGCGGAGGAGCGGGGACACAGATACGCAGTATTTT. This sequence encodes CSATRRSGDTDTQYF.

This clone was detected many times. The chain couples TRBV20-1 to TRBJ2-5, with 7 nucleotides matching TRBD1. Germline loops: CDR1 DFQATT, CDR2 SNEGSKA (reference sequence). The CDR3 spans 15 residues. The V segment lost 5 bases and the J segment 2 bases; nucleotides outside the gene matches: 11. This CDR3 is CSAGKGQLVQETQYF. For the CDR3, the DNA is TGCAGTGCTGGAAAGGGACAGTTGGTGCAAGAGACCCAGTACTTC.

In its sample, this clone was seen many times. J is TRBJ2-1 and V is TRBV24-1, with 10 bases aligning to TRBD1. Unmatched junction bases numbered 6, after V lost 1 base and J lost 7 bases. The CDR3 runs to 16 residues. Germline CDR1 KGHDR, CDR2 SFDVKD. This CDR3 is CATSDLTGTGANEQFF. The CDR3 DNA is TGTGCCACCAGTGATTTAACCGGGACAGGGGCGAATGAGCAGTTCTTC.

This clone has at least ten counts. V is TRBV29-1 and J is TRBJ2-7; 7 bases are shared with TRBD1. This CDR3 has 12 residues. Germline trimming cut 4 bases from V and 6 bases from J; bases unmatched to any gene: 6. Germline CDR1 and CDR2: SQVTM and ANQGSEA. CDR3 in amino acids: CSVGTGALEQYF. The CDR3 nucleotides read TGCAGCGTTGGGACAGGAGCCCTCGAGCAGTACTTC.

The chain is built from TRBV7-2 and TRBJ2-7; D may be TRBD1 or TRBD2 (5 bases each). The V gene lost 1 base and the J gene lost 1 base, with 11 bases spanning the gap. In germline, CDR1 is SGHTA, CDR2 FQGNSA. This CDR3 is 15 amino acids long. The CDR3 DNA reads as TGTGCCAGCAGCTTAGACCGGGGCGTTTCCTACGAGCAGTACTTC. Residues: CASSLDRGVSYEQYF.

This clone was seen repeatedly, ten times or more. Other DNA sequences in this sample translate to the same CDR3. The chain combines TRBV10-1 with TRBJ1-1, with D perhaps matching TRBD1 (6 bases). The V gene's germline CDR1 is WNHNN and CDR2 SYGVQD (reference sequence). Trimming stripped 6 bases from V and 3 bases from J, with 11 bases between. The CDR3 length is 13 residues. The CDR3 here is CASSGQRDTEAFF. The DNA for the CDR3 is TGCGCCAGCAGCGGACAGCGCGACACTGAAGCTTTCTTT.

This clone was observed at least ten times. V usage is TRBV7-9 and J usage is TRBJ2-3; TRBD1 aligns across 9 bases. CDR1 and CDR2 from the germline V gene are SEHNR and FQNEAQ (reference sequence). The V gene end was trimmed by 5 bases and the J gene end by 3 bases; junction bases not matched to a gene: 12. This CDR3 contains 17 residues. The CDR3: CASSSTYRGRSTDTQYF. The CDR3 bases are TGTGCCAGCAGCAGCACCTACAGGGGGCGATCTACAGATACGCAGTATTTT.

There are many counts of this clone. The chain has TRBV28 and TRBJ1-1, with a tentative D call TRBD1 (5 bases). The CDR3 is 14 amino acids. Deletions cut 2 bases from V and 1 base from J, with 8 bases between. Germline V CDR1 and CDR2: MDHEN, SYDVKM. The CDR3 reads CASSLNQGNTEAFF. CDR3 DNA sequence: TGTGCCAGCAGTTTAAATCAGGGGAACACTGAAGCTTTCTTT.

This clone was observed many times. The chain combines TRBV11-3 with TRBJ2-1; D ambiguous. The CDR3 extends over 11 amino acids. The germline CDR1 and CDR2 sequences are SGHNT and YENEEA. The V and J ends lost 1 base and 9 bases respectively, with 4 bases between them. DNA for the CDR3: TGTGCCAGCAGCTTAGGGGTTGAGCAGTTCTTC. It codes for CASSLGVEQFF.

There are a few counts of this clone. V usage is TRBV19 and J usage is TRBJ2-4, with D possibly being TRBD1 (10 bases). The closer fit of TRBJ2-1 to the DNA end suggests the J call may be wrong. This CDR3 has 15 amino acids. Germline loops: CDR1 LNHDA, CDR2 SQIVND (reference sequence). In nucleotides, the CDR3 is TGTGCCAGTACCCCGACAGGGGGCGCGGGGGGGGAGCAGTTCTTC. Protein: CASTPTGGAGGEQFF.

The V gene is TRBV6-1, the J gene TRBJ1-3, with D tentatively TRBD1 (6 bases). Trimming removed 4 bases at V and 4 bases at J, with 11 bases between. Per germline, CDR1 MNHNS and CDR2 SASEGT. The CDR3 loop spans 14 amino acids. DNA of the CDR3: TGTGCCAGCAGTGTTCAGGGGTACGGAAACACCATATATTTT. This codes for CASSVQGYGNTIYF.

In its sample, this clone was seen once. The junction differs from germline at one of its ends, possibly a read error. This sequence joins TRBV20-1 and TRBJ1-3, with D perhaps matching TRBD1 (5 bases). CDR1 is DFQATT, CDR2 SNEGSKA, per germline (reference sequence). CDR3 length: 12 residues. CDR3 amino acids: CSAGATGNTTYF. In DNA, the CDR3 is TGCAGTGCTGGAGCTACAGGAAACACCACATATTTT.

The table lists this clone with many counts. The chain combines TRBV6-2 or TRBV6-3 with TRBJ2-4; unclear D gene. CDR1 is MNHEY and CDR2 is SVGEGT in the germline V gene. The CDR3 is 13 residues long. V was trimmed by 2 bases and J by 2 bases, leaving 4 bases between them. This CDR3 is CASSYGSKNIQYF. In DNA form, the CDR3 reads TGTGCCAGCAGTTACGGGTCCAAAAACATTCAGTACTTC.

This clone was seen a handful of times. One junction end disagrees with the germline gene, perhaps due to a read error. The gene calls are TRBV7-2 and TRBJ2-2, with a weak D call TRBD1 (8 bases). Germline V gene data show CDR1 as SGHTA and CDR2 as FQGNSA. The CDR3 runs to 14 residues. The CDR3 coding sequence is TGTGCCAACAGCTTGGACAGGGCTAGCGGAGAGCTGTTTTTT. It yields the protein CANSLDRASGELFF.

This clone came up many times. The chain uses TRBV18 and TRBJ1-6; 7 nucleotides agree with TRBD1. Trimming removed 3 bases from V and 9 bases from J; junction bases left unmatched: 2. The CDR3 is 13 amino acids. The germline V gene encodes CDR1 KGHSH and CDR2 LQKENI. This chain's CDR3 is CASSPDRVSPLHF. DNA for the CDR3: TGTGCCAGCTCACCCGACAGGGTTTCACCCCTCCACTTT.

At least ten counts were recorded for this clone. CDR3 DNA sequence: TGTGCCAGCAGCGTCGGCGGGGCTGTCGGTGGGGCCAACGTCCTGACTTTC. This encodes CASSVGGAVGGANVLTF. The V gene is TRBV9, the J gene TRBJ2-6; D perhaps matches TRBD2 (6 bases). This CDR3 is 17 amino acids long. Deletions cut 2 bases from V and 3 bases from J, with 15 bases between. The V gene's germline CDR1 is SGDLS and CDR2 YYNGEE.

Many counts were recorded for this clone. The chain recombines TRBV19 with TRBJ1-1; no clear D gene. The V gene's germline CDR1 is LNHDA and CDR2 SQIVND (reference sequence). V lost 1 base and J lost 4, with 10 bases in between. This CDR3 is built from 14 residues. The CDR3 DNA reads as TGTGCCAGTAGTATAGGTTGGGGATCCACTGAAGCTTTCTTT. The encoded protein is CASSIGWGSTEAFF. The full variable domain, its missing parts supplied by reference TRBV19 and TRBJ1-1, is DGGITQSPKYLFRKEGQNVTLSCEQNLNHDAMYWYRQDPGQGLRLIYYSQIVNDFQKGDIAEGYSVSREKKESFPLTVTSAQKNPTAFYLCASSIGWGSTEAFFGQGTRLTVV.

The table lists this clone with many counts. The rearrangement links TRBV24-1 to TRBJ2-5; D gene unclear. Germline loops: CDR1 KGHDR, CDR2 SFDVKD. CDR3 length: 16 amino acids. The V gene lost 3 bases and the J gene lost 5 bases, with 18 bases spanning the gap. This chain's CDR3 is CATSDTLRGDRETQYF. As DNA, the CDR3 is TGTGCCACCAGTGATACCCTACGTGGGGATCGGGAGACCCAGTACTTC.

This clone was seen at least ten times. J is TRBJ1-6 and V is TRBV7-2; perhaps TRBD1 as D (6 bases). The CDR3 length is 14 residues. V was clipped by 5 bases and J by 3 bases, with 8 bases between them. The germline V gene has CDR1 SGHTA and CDR2 FQGNSA. CDR3 in amino acids: CASSPGHYNSPLHF. DNA for the CDR3: TGTGCCAGCAGCCCGGGACACTATAATTCACCCCTCCACTTT.

CDR3 loop: CSATPDLAGDTQYF. The CDR3 nucleotides are TGCAGTGCAACCCCAGACCTAGCGGGAGATACGCAGTATTTT. The chain has TRBV20-1 and TRBJ2-3; 8 bases align to TRBD2. Germline values: CDR1 DFQATT, CDR2 SNEGSKA (reference sequence). Trimming at V came to 6 bases and at J to 5 bases, leaving 10 bases not matched to a gene. This CDR3 is built from 14 residues.

There are many counts of this clone. The V gene is TRBV4-2, the J gene TRBJ1-5; 7 bases line up with TRBD1. Germline CDR1 LGHNA, CDR2 YNFKEQ. The CDR3 is made up of 14 amino acids. The J segment lost 6 bases and the V segment lost 4 bases, leaving 6 bases of the junction unmatched. The CDR3 here is CASSPGGQGQPQHF. DNA of the CDR3: TGTGCCAGCAGCCCAGGGGGTCAAGGTCAGCCCCAGCATTTT.

This clone showed up just a few times. The CDR3 sequence: CASSPSPQETQYF. The CDR3 DNA follows: TGTGCCAGCTCACCCTCCCCCCAAGAGACCCAGTACTTC. The V gene is TRBV18, the J gene TRBJ2-5; D call uncertain. Trimming shortened V by 3 bases and J by 1 base, and 6 bases separated the two germline ends. CDR3 length equals 13 residues. Germline V gives CDR1 KGHSH, CDR2 LQKENI. The full variable domain, in which reference TRBV18 and TRBJ2-5 provide the parts outside the CDR3, is NAGVMQNPRHLVRRRGQEARLRCSPMKGHSHVYWYRQLPEEGLKFMVYLQKENIIDESGMPKERFSAEFPKEGPSILRIQQVVRGDSAAYFCASSPSPQETQYFGPGTRLLVL.

This rearrangement joins TRBV3-1 to TRBJ2-3; 10 bases match TRBD2. Trimming cost V 1 base and J 2 bases; bases outside gene matches: 21. The CDR3 extends over 22 amino acids. Germline V gene sequence: CDR1 LGHDT, CDR2 YNNKEL (reference sequence). CDR3 amino acids: CASSQVRWGISGRACSTDTQYF. In DNA form, the CDR3 reads TGTGCCAGCAGCCAAGTGCGGTGGGGTATCAGCGGGAGGGCCTGTTCCACAGATACGCAGTATTTT.

This clone was seen a few times. The chain links TRBV6-1 to TRBJ2-7, with 8 positions matching TRBD2. The CDR3 runs 16 residues. Germline V CDR1 and CDR2: MNHNS, SASEGT. The V gene end was trimmed by 3 bases and the J gene end by 6 bases; junction bases not matched to a gene: 13. CDR3: CASSDEVSGSYGEQYF. The CDR3 nucleotides are TGTGCCAGCAGTGATGAGGTGAGCGGGAGTTATGGCGAGCAGTACTTC.

This clone was detected ten times or more. One end of the junction varies from germline; a read error may be responsible. The rearrangement uses TRBV7-7 and TRBJ2-5; 8 nucleotides match TRBD2. The CDR3 extends over 15 amino acids. From germline, CDR1 is SSHAT and CDR2 FNYEAQ (reference sequence). The CDR3 reads CASSLLAEGRETQYF. DNA for the CDR3: TGTGCTAGCAGCTTACTAGCGGAGGGACGAGAGACCCAGTACTTC. Combining the CDR3 with reference TRBV7-7 and TRBJ2-5 gives the whole variable domain GAGVSQSPRYKVTKRGQDVTLRCDPISSHATLYWYQQALGQGPEFLTYFNYEAQPDKSGLPSDRFSAERPEGSISTLTIQRTEQRDSAMYRCASSLLAEGRETQYFGPGTRLLVL.

This clone was detected many times. The rearrangement uses TRBV12-3 or TRBV12-4 and TRBJ2-3; perhaps TRBD1 as D (7 bases). The V end lost 3 bases, the J end lost 4 bases, and 17 bases lay between the germline ends. The CDR3 is made up of 16 amino acids. The CDR3 spells CASSFGQEGRADTQYF. CDR3 DNA sequence: TGTGCCAGCAGTTTCGGACAGGAGGGTAGGGCAGATACGCAGTATTTT.

This clone was counted at least ten times. The chain carries TRBV20-1 and TRBJ1-4, with TRBD1 as a possible D gene (5 bases). Germline V gives CDR1 DFQATT, CDR2 SNEGSKA (reference sequence). The CDR3 runs 15 residues. Between the trimmed V and J ends, which lost 4 bases and 5 bases, there was a span of 17 bases. CDR3 sequence: CSANNRSGLNEKLFF. The CDR3 DNA reads as TGCAGTGCTAACAACCGATCGGGGCTGAATGAAAAACTGTTTTTT.